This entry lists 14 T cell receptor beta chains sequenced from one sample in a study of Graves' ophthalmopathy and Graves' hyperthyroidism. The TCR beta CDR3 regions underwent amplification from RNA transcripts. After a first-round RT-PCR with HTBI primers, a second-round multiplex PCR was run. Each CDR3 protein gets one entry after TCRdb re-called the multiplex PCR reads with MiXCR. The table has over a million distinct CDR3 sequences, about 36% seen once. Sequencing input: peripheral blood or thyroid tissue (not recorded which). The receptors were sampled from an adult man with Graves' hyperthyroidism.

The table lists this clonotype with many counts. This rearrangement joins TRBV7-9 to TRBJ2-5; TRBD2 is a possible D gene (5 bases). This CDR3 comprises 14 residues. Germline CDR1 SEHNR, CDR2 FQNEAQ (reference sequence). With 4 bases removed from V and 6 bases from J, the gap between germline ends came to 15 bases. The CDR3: CASSSGVRVKTQYF. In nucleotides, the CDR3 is TGTGCCAGCAGCTCCGGGGTTAGGGTTAAGACCCAGTACTTC.

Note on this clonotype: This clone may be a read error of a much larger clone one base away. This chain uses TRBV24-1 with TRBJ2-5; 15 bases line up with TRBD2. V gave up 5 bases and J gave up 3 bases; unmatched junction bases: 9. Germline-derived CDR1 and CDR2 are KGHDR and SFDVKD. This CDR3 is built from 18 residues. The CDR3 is CATSAHPGLAGGKETQYF. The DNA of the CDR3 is TGTGCCACCAGTGCTCACCCGGGACTAGCGGGAGGAAAAGAGACCCAGTACTTC.

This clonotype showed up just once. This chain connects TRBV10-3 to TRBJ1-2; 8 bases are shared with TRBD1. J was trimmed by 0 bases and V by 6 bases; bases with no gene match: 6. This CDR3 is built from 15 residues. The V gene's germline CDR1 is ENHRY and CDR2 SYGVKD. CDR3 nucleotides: TGTGCCATCAGGACAGGGGTCAATTCTAACTATGGCTACACCTTC. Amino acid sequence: CAIRTGVNSNYGYTF.

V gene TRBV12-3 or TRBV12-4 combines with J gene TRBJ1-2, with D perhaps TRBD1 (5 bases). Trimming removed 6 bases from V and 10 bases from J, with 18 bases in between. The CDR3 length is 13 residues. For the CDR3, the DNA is TGTGCCAGCAGAGCCGGGACTAGTGGCGCCTACACCTTC. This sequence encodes CASRAGTSGAYTF.

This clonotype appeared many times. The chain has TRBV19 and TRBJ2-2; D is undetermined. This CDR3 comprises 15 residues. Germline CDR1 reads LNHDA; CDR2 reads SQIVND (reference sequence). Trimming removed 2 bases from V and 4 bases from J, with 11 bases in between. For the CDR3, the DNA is TGTGCCAGTAGTATACTGGAGCTAGGCACCGGGGAGCTGTTTTTT. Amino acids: CASSILELGTGELFF.

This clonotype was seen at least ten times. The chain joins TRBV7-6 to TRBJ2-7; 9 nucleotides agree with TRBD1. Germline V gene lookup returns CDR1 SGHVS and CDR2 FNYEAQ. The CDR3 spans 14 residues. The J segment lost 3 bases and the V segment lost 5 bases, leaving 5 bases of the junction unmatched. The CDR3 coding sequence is TGTGCCAGCAGCGCGTGGGGACAGGGCTACGAGCAGTACTTC. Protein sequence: CASSAWGQGYEQYF.

Written as DNA, the CDR3 is TGTGCCAGCAGCCAAGCTACTGCCGACAGGAACACCGGGGAGCTGTTTTTT. Encoded protein: CASSQATADRNTGELFF. The chain combines TRBV14 with TRBJ2-2; D may be TRBD1 (5 bases). Trimming cost V 1 base and J 1 base, with 13 bases left between them. The CDR3 sequence is 17 residues long. CDR1 is SGHDN and CDR2 is FVKESK in the germline V gene.

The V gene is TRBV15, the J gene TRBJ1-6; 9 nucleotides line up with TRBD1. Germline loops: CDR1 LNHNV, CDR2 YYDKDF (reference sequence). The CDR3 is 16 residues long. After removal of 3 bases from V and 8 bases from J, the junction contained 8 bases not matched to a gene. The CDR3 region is CATSSSVGQGHSPLHF. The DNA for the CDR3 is TGTGCCACCAGCAGTTCGGTGGGACAGGGACATTCACCCCTCCACTTT.

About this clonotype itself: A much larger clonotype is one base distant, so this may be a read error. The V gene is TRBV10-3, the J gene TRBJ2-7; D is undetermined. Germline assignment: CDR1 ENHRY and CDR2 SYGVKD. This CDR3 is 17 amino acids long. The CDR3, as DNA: TGTGCCATCAGTGAGTCGGGCGGCCGAATGAGCTCCTACGGGCAGTACTTC. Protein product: CAISESGGRMSSYGQYF.

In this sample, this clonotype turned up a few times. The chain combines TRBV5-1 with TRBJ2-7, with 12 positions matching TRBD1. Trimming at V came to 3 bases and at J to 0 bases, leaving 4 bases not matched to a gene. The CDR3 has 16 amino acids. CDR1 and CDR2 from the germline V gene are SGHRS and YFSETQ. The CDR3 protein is CASSSGDRGPSYEQYF. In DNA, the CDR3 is TGCGCCAGCAGCTCCGGGGACAGGGGGCCCTCCTACGAGCAGTACTTC.

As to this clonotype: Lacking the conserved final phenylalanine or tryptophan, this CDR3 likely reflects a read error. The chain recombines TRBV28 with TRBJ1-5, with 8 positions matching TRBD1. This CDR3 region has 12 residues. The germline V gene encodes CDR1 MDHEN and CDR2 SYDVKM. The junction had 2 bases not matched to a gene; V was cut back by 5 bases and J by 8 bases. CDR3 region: CASSRQGKPQHI. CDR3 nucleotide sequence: TGTGCCAGCAGTCGACAGGGGAAGCCCCAGCATATT.

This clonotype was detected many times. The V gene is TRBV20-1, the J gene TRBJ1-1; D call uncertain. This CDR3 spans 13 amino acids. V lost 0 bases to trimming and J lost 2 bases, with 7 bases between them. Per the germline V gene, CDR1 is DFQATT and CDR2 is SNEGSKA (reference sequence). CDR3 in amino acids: CSAREQLNTEAFF. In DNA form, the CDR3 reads TGCAGTGCTAGAGAACAGTTAAACACTGAAGCTTTCTTT.

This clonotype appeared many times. CDR3 sequence (DNA): TGTGCCAGCAGCGTAGGTGTACAGTCCGCTGAAAAACTGTTTTTT. It encodes CASSVGVQSAEKLFF. The chain has TRBV9 and TRBJ1-4; D gene unclear. The CDR3 loop spans 15 amino acids. The germline V and J ends were trimmed by 0 bases and 7 bases, with 13 bases remaining between them. Germline CDR1 and CDR2: SGDLS and YYNGEE.

CDR3 DNA sequence: TGTGCCATCAGTGAGCCGGGACAGGGGTCAAGTAATGAAAAACTGTTTTTT. Translation: CAISEPGQGSSNEKLFF. The V and J genes are TRBV10-3 and TRBJ1-4; 10 bases agree with TRBD1. J gave up 4 bases and V 2 bases, and 7 bases lay outside the gene matches. This CDR3 spans 17 amino acids. Germline loops: CDR1 ENHRY, CDR2 SYGVKD.